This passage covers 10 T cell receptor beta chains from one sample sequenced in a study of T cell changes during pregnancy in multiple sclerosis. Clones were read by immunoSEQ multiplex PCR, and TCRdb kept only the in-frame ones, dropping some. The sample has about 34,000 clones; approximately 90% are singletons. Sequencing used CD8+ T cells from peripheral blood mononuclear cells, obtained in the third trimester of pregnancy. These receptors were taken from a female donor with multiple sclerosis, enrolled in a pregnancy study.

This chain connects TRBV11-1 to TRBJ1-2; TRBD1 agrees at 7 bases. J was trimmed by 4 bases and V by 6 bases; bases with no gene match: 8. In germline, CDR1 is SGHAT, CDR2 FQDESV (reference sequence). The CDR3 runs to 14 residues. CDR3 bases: TGTGCCAGCAGTCCGGGACAGACTACCTATGGCTACACCTTC. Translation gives CASSPGQTTYGYTF.

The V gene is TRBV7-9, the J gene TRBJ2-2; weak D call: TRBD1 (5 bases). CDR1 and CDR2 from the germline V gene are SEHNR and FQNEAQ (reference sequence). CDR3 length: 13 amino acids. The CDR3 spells CAEGEANTGELFF. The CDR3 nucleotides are TGTGCGGAAGGGGAAGCGAACACCGGGGAGCTGTTTTTT.

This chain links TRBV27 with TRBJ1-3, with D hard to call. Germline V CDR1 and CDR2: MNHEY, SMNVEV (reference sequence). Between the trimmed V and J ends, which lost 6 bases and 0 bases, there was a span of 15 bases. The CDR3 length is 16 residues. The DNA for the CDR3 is TGTGCCAGCAGCCGAAGTGGCCTTTTCTCTGGAAACACCATATATTTT. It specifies CASSRSGLFSGNTIYF.

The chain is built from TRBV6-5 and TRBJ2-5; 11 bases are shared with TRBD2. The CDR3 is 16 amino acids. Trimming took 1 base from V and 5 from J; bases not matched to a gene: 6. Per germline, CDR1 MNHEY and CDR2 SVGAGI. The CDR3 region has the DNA TGTGCCAGCAGTTACTACGTAGCGGGGGGGCCTGAGACCCAGTACTTC. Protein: CASSYYVAGGPETQYF.

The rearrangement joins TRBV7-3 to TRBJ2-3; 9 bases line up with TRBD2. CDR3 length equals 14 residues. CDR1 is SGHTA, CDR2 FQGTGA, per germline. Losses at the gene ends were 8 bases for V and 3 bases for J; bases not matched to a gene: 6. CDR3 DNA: TGTGCCAGCGCCGGGAGCGGGGGGACAGATACGCAGTATTTT. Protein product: CASAGSGGTDTQYF.

The CDR3 protein is CASSQDSPAIREKLFF. CDR3 in DNA: TGCGCCAGCAGCCAAGATAGTCCCGCGATCCGGGAAAAACTGTTTTTT. The chain links TRBV4-3 to TRBJ1-4; D not certain. Looked up from germline, CDR1 is LGHNA and CDR2 is YSLEER. The CDR3 has 16 residues. V was pared by 0 bases and J by 8 bases, with 16 bases between.

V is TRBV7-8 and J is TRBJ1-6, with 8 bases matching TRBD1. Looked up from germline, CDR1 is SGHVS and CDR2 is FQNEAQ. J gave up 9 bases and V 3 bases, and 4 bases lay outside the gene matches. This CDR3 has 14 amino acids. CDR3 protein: CASSFGTGSSPLHF. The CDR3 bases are TGTGCCAGCAGCTTTGGGACAGGATCTTCACCCCTCCACTTT.

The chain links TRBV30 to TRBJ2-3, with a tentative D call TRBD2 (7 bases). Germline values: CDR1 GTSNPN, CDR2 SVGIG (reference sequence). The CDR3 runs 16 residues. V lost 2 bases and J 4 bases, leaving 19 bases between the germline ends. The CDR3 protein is CAWSRMGGGMADTQYF. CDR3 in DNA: TGTGCCTGGAGTAGGATGGGGGGGGGCATGGCAGATACGCAGTATTTT.

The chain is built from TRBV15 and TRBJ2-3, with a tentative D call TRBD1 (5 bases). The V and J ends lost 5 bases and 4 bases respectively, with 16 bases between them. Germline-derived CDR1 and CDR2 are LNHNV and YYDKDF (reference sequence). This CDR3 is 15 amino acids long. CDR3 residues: CATSLQAGNSDTQYF. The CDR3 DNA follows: TGTGCCACCAGCCTCCAGGCAGGGAACTCAGATACGCAGTATTTT.

DNA for the CDR3: TGTGCCAGCAGCTCTCCGGGGGGCGGACAGGGGGCTATGCGGTACTTC. The encoded protein is CASSSPGGGQGAMRYF. The chain uses TRBV7-9 and TRBJ2-7; 11 positions agree with TRBD1. The CDR3 has 16 residues. V lost 4 bases, J lost 12 bases, and 17 bases stayed unmatched. In germline, CDR1 is SEHNR, CDR2 FQNEAQ (reference sequence).